This is a list of T cell receptor beta chains from one sample in a study of graft-versus-host responses after intestinal transplantation. Clones were sequenced by immunoSEQ multiplex PCR, and TCRdb holds only the in-frame ones, with some missing. The repertoire holds about 100,000 clones, with roughly 87% as singletons. The antigens for these receptors are not known. The source material was unstimulated CD4+ T cells sorted from spleen or lymph node cells, sampled before transplant. The receptors shown here come from a human donor who was the organ donor for an intestinal transplant. Both conserved end residues are part of each CDR3. Each record gives: clone size, V gene, D gene, J gene, CDR3 DNA, CDR3 protein. A D gene is named only where the DNA matches it firmly. A clone size is listed for some rows: how often the clone was seen (once, few, many), or a class if it is expanded.

clone_size: -
v_call: TRBV11-3
d_call: TRBD2
j_call: TRBJ2-1
cdr3_nt: TGTGCCAGCAGCCCTGGGGGGGGCAATGAGCAGTTCTTC
cdr3_aa: CASSPGGGNEQFF

clone_size: -
v_call: TRBV28
d_call: -
j_call: TRBJ1-6
cdr3_nt: TGTGCCAGCAGTCCGCCCGGCAGCTCCTATAATTCACCCCTCCACTTT
cdr3_aa: CASSPPGSSYNSPLHF

clone_size: -
v_call: TRBV30
d_call: TRBD1
j_call: TRBJ1-4
cdr3_nt: TGTGCCTGGAGTACAGGGGTTATGAAGAATGAAAAACTGTTTTTT
cdr3_aa: CAWSTGVMKNEKLFF

clone_size: -
v_call: TRBV19
d_call: -
j_call: TRBJ1-6
cdr3_nt: TGTGCCAGTGGTCACGGGCCAGGGAAAGGCTCACCCCTCCACTTT
cdr3_aa: CASGHGPGKGSPLHF

clone_size: -
v_call: TRBV2
d_call: -
j_call: TRBJ1-5
cdr3_nt: TGTGCCAGCAGACTCATCAGCAATCAGCCCCAGCATTTT
cdr3_aa: CASRLISNQPQHF

clone_size: -
v_call: TRBV7-9
d_call: TRBD2
j_call: TRBJ2-5
cdr3_nt: TGTGCCAGCAGCTTCGGGGGGGCGGAGACCCAGTACTTC
cdr3_aa: CASSFGGAETQYF

clone_size: -
v_call: TRBV7-3
d_call: TRBD2
j_call: TRBJ2-7
cdr3_nt: TGTGCCAGCGGGAGCGGGGCCCCTGGGGAGCAGTACTTC
cdr3_aa: CASGSGAPGEQYF

clone_size: once
v_call: TRBV6-5
d_call: -
j_call: TRBJ2-7
cdr3_nt: TGTGCCAGCAGCCGACAGAGATCCTACGAGCAGTACTTC
cdr3_aa: CASSRQRSYEQYF

clone_size: -
v_call: TRBV2
d_call: TRBD1
j_call: TRBJ1-2
cdr3_nt: TGTGCCAGCAGTGATGGCCCACAGGGGGCAGGTGGCTACACCTTC
cdr3_aa: CASSDGPQGAGGYTF

clone_size: -
v_call: TRBV30
d_call: -
j_call: TRBJ1-2
cdr3_nt: TGTGCCTGGAGTGACGCGACAGAATACTATGGCTACACCTTC
cdr3_aa: CAWSDATEYYGYTF

clone_size: once
v_call: TRBV10-3
d_call: -
j_call: TRBJ2-3
cdr3_nt: TGTGCCATCAGTGACCCAGTGAAAGAGACACCACTTACAGATACGCAGTATTTT
cdr3_aa: CAISDPVKETPLTDTQYF

clone_size: -
v_call: TRBV19
d_call: TRBD1
j_call: TRBJ1-1
cdr3_nt: TGTGCCAGTAGCTTACAGGGGGACACTGAAGCTTTCTTT
cdr3_aa: CASSLQGDTEAFF

clone_size: -
v_call: TRBV28
d_call: TRBD1
j_call: TRBJ2-7
cdr3_nt: TGTGCCAGCAGTTTTTGGACAGGGGCGGTGGTCGAGCAGTACTTC
cdr3_aa: CASSFWTGAVVEQYF

clone_size: -
v_call: TRBV7-9
d_call: -
j_call: TRBJ2-5
cdr3_nt: TGTGCCAGCAGCCTGGGGTTTAGCGGACTACAAGAGACCCAGTACTTC
cdr3_aa: CASSLGFSGLQETQYF

clone_size: once
v_call: TRBV6-5
d_call: -
j_call: TRBJ1-1
cdr3_nt: TGTGCCAGCAGTAATGAATACATGGCTTTCTTT
cdr3_aa: CASSNEYMAFF

clone_size: -
v_call: TRBV28
d_call: TRBD1
j_call: TRBJ1-3
cdr3_nt: TGTGCCAGCAGCCTTCTTCCGGGACAGTTATTTACTGGAAACACCATATATTTT
cdr3_aa: CASSLLPGQLFTGNTIYF

clone_size: -
v_call: TRBV7-2
d_call: -
j_call: TRBJ2-3
cdr3_nt: TGTGCCAGCAGCTTAATGGATACGCAGTATTTT
cdr3_aa: CASSLMDTQYF

clone_size: -
v_call: TRBV5-1
d_call: TRBD2
j_call: TRBJ2-3
cdr3_nt: TGCGCCAGCACGGGGTCACCTAGCGGCTTAGATACGCAGTATTTT
cdr3_aa: CASTGSPSGLDTQYF

clone_size: once
v_call: TRBV7-9
d_call: TRBD1
j_call: TRBJ2-1
cdr3_nt: TGTGCCAGCAGCTTAGCGGTTTTGACAGGGGGCTCCTACAATGAGCAGTTCTTC
cdr3_aa: CASSLAVLTGGSYNEQFF

clone_size: -
v_call: TRBV11-3
d_call: TRBD2
j_call: TRBJ2-2
cdr3_nt: TGTGCCAGCAGTCTTAACCCAGGACTAGGTCGCCCCGGGGAGCTGTTTTTT
cdr3_aa: CASSLNPGLGRPGELFF

clone_size: -
v_call: TRBV9
d_call: TRBD1
j_call: TRBJ1-1
cdr3_nt: TGTGCCAGCAGCGCTGACAGGGACACTGAAGCTTTCTTT
cdr3_aa: CASSADRDTEAFF

clone_size: -
v_call: TRBV5-1
d_call: -
j_call: TRBJ2-4
cdr3_nt: TGCGCCAGCAGTCTCACTTCCCCAGAAAACATTCAGTACTTC
cdr3_aa: CASSLTSPENIQYF

clone_size: -
v_call: TRBV30
d_call: -
j_call: TRBJ1-6
cdr3_nt: TGTGCCTGGAGTCCTTCGATGGCTACCCCTAATTCACCCCTCCACTTT
cdr3_aa: CAWSPSMATPNSPLHF